Listed below are T cell receptor beta chains from one sample, sequenced in a study of cytomegalovirus exposure and HLA in healthy donors. Method: immunoSEQ multiplex PCR; TCRdb's copy keeps in-frame clones and lacks some. The table lists over 100,000 clones, approximately 80% of them singletons. The sequenced sample consisted of PBMCs. All receptors derive from a woman under 30 in good health and CMV-seropositive. Each CDR3 is given without its conserved first and last residue.

V | CDR3
TRBV4-1 | ASSQVGQPAYEQY
TRBV7-9 | ASSLGGLLMANEQF
TRBV11-2 | ASKRLAGSKETQY
TRBV7-8 | ASSFRQGLIEQY
TRBV19 | ASKDTPSGANVLT
TRBV27 | ASSSQGVGETQY
TRBV6-5 | ASGGTSGAKNIQY
TRBV2 | ASSEVVAGSQF
TRBV25-1 | ASSEAGDPYEQY
TRBV29-1 | SVASGTSGTDTQY
TRBV10-3 | AISETVNTEAF
TRBV28 | ASRSIVMNTEAF
TRBV18 | ASSPTDRGRSYGYT
TRBV28 | ASTQQARGLGYGYT
TRBV4-1 | ASSQGLGPNTEAF
TRBV7-8 | ASSLFAAYEQY
TRBV7-8 | ASSPQGGGRAGTDTQY
TRBV13 | ASSGQGVDRT
TRBV27 | ASSFRGQLEQY
TRBV28 | ASGPGAGGSGELF